Below, 19 T cell receptor beta chains from the same sample are listed, as sequenced in a study of T cell repertoires in cytomegalovirus infection. TCRdb fed the reads into MiXCR, producing one record per CDR3 protein. The sample yields approximately 170,000 distinct CDR3 sequences, roughly 14% seen once. The sample was PBMCs. The receptors were sampled from a human donor in good health (CMV status not recorded). Some clones in this sample may be carry-over from other donors' samples.

About this clonotype itself: A junction boundary mismatches the germline segment, possibly from a read error. This chain links TRBV12-3 or TRBV12-4 with TRBJ2-5, with D perhaps TRBD1 (5 bases). The length of the CDR3 is 13 residues. CDR3 nucleotides: TGTGCCAGCGGTTTAGGGGCTGGAGAGACCCAGTACTTC. It is translated as CASGLGAGETQYF.

The chain recombines TRBV7-9 with TRBJ2-7, with D hard to call. CDR1 and CDR2 (germline): SEHNR, FQNEAQ (reference sequence). The V end was cut by 6 bases, the J end by 4 bases, with 16 bases between. The CDR3 totals 14 residues. Here the CDR3 reads CASSPGRAGYEQYF. In DNA form, the CDR3 reads TGTGCCAGCAGTCCCGGAAGGGCCGGATACGAGCAGTACTTC.

This clonotype showed up many times. The V gene is TRBV7-8, the J gene TRBJ2-7; no reliable D call. Per germline, CDR1 SGHVS and CDR2 FQNEAQ. V was trimmed by 1 base and J by 3 bases, leaving 7 bases between them. The CDR3 sequence is 13 residues long. The CDR3: CASSLDYNYEQYF. The CDR3 coding sequence is TGTGCCAGCAGCTTAGACTATAACTACGAGCAGTACTTC.

This chain joins TRBV20-1 and TRBJ2-1; 9 nucleotides line up with TRBD1. With 6 bases clipped from V and 6 bases from J, the junction kept 6 bases outside the gene matches. In germline, CDR1 is DFQATT, CDR2 SNEGSKA (reference sequence). The CDR3 contains 13 residues. DNA for the CDR3: TGCAGTGCAGAGGGACAGGGAGGCAATGAGCAGTTCTTC. Its translation: CSAEGQGGNEQFF.

The sample holds one count of this clonotype. This chain connects TRBV9 to TRBJ2-5, with D maybe TRBD1 (5 bases). The CDR3 covers 14 residues. Germline-derived CDR1 and CDR2 are SGDLS and YYNGEE. V was clipped by 1 base and J by 4 bases, with 11 bases between them. CDR3 in amino acids: CASSVKGRGETQYF. In DNA form, the CDR3 reads TGTGCCAGCAGCGTAAAGGGAAGGGGAGAGACCCAGTACTTC.

This clonotype was counted ten times or more. The chain links TRBV7-8 to TRBJ2-3; D may be TRBD2 (5 bases). V lost 7 bases and J 2 bases, leaving 19 bases between the germline ends. The CDR3 is made up of 16 amino acids. Per germline, CDR1 SGHVS and CDR2 FQNEAQ. The CDR3 sequence is CASIEIPGYATDTQYF. The CDR3 DNA reads TGTGCCAGCATCGAAATCCCGGGATACGCCACAGATACGCAGTATTTT.

The CDR3 DNA is TGCAGCGTTCGCCGACGGCTGGTGGACGAGCAGTACTTC. This gives the protein CSVRRRLVDEQYF. The V and J genes are TRBV29-1 and TRBJ2-7; D is undetermined. The V and J ends lost 5 bases and 5 bases respectively, with 16 bases between them. The CDR3 has 13 residues. Germline assignment: CDR1 SQVTM and CDR2 ANQGSEA.

This clonotype was counted many times. V gene TRBV7-9 combines with J gene TRBJ1-1, with a weak D call TRBD1 (5 bases). Germline assignment: CDR1 SEHNR and CDR2 FQNEAQ (reference sequence). CDR3 length equals 14 residues. The V and J ends lost 5 bases and 4 bases respectively, with 14 bases between them. This chain's CDR3 is CASSTSRGFTEAFF. The CDR3, as DNA: TGTGCCAGCAGCACCTCGAGGGGCTTCACTGAAGCTTTCTTT.

This clonotype was observed at least ten times. This sequence joins TRBV7-2 and TRBJ2-7; no clear D. Germline V gene sequence: CDR1 SGHTA, CDR2 FQGNSA. Trimming stripped 1 base from V and 6 bases from J, with 13 bases between. There are 14 residues in the CDR3. The CDR3 bases are TGTGCCAGCAGCTTAGGGGCCACATCGGGCGAGCAGTACTTC. This sequence encodes CASSLGATSGEQYF. The entire variable domain, with the rest obtained from reference TRBV7-2 and TRBJ2-7, is as follows: GAGVSQSPSNKVTEKGKDVELRCDPISGHTALYWYRQSLGQGLEFLIYFQGNSAPDKSGLPSDRFSAERTGGSVSTLTIQRTQQEDSAVYLCASSLGATSGEQYFGPGTRLTVT.

At least ten counts were recorded for this clonotype. V is TRBV6-1 and J is TRBJ1-2; 7 nucleotides align to TRBD1. J was trimmed by 2 bases and V by 6 bases; bases with no gene match: 9. CDR3 length: 15 amino acids. CDR1 is MNHNS and CDR2 is SASEGT in the germline V gene. CDR3 loop: CASSPTGVLNYGYTF. The CDR3 coding sequence is TGTGCCAGCAGCCCTACAGGGGTCCTCAACTATGGCTACACCTTC.

This clonotype was picked up many times. The gene calls are TRBV7-3 and TRBJ2-3; D unclear. Trimming shortened V by 1 base and J by 6 bases, and 14 bases separated the two germline ends. The germline gives CDR1 SGHTA, CDR2 FQGTGA. CDR3 length: 15 amino acids. The CDR3 loop reads CASSLNSMPSDTQYF. The CDR3 DNA is TGTGCCAGCAGCTTAAACAGTATGCCGAGCGATACGCAGTATTTT.

This clonotype was detected many times. The rearrangement joins TRBV7-9 to TRBJ1-5, with 8 positions matching TRBD1. The CDR3 sequence is 16 residues long. CDR1 and CDR2 (germline): SEHNR, FQNEAQ (reference sequence). V lost 5 bases and J lost 1; bases outside the gene matches: 7. CDR3 sequence reads: CASSARQGASNQPQHF. CDR3 DNA: TGTGCCAGCAGCGCTAGGCAGGGGGCAAGCAATCAGCCCCAGCATTTT.

This clonotype has only a few counts. The chain uses TRBV2 and TRBJ1-1, with TRBD1 identical over 8 bases. This CDR3 region has 15 residues. Germline loops: CDR1 SNHLY, CDR2 FYNNEI. Trimming took 6 bases from V and 0 from J; bases not matched to a gene: 6. In DNA form, the CDR3 reads TGTGCCAGCAGATGGACAGGGTCCATGAACACTGAAGCTTTCTTT. Protein product: CASRWTGSMNTEAFF.

V gene TRBV14 combines with J gene TRBJ1-2; D uncertain. Looked up from germline, CDR1 is SGHDN and CDR2 is FVKESK. V was shortened by 8 bases and J by 6 bases, with 10 bases between the two germline ends. The CDR3 sequence is 11 residues long. CDR3 sequence reads: CASRSWDGYTF. The DNA of the CDR3 is TGTGCCAGCCGCTCCTGGGATGGCTACACCTTC.

This clonotype was recorded at least ten times. The chain has TRBV28 and TRBJ1-5, with D hard to call. Trimming removed 5 bases from V and 4 bases from J, with 15 bases in between. Germline CDR1 MDHEN, CDR2 SYDVKM. This CDR3 is built from 15 residues. CDR3 sequence: CASSMDGPRNQPQHF. As DNA, the CDR3 is TGTGCCAGCAGTATGGACGGTCCTAGGAATCAGCCCCAGCATTTT. Together with reference TRBV28 and TRBJ1-5, the CDR3 gives the full variable domain: DVKVTQSSRYLVKRTGEKVFLECVQDMDHENMFWYRQDPGLGLRLIYFSYDVKMKEKGDIPEGYSVSREKKERFSLILESASTNQTSMYLCASSMDGPRNQPQHFGDGTRLSIL.

The chain employs TRBV3-1 and TRBJ2-1, with 7 bases identical to TRBD1. Germline assignment: CDR1 LGHDT and CDR2 YNNKEL (reference sequence). After removal of 1 base from V and 1 base from J, the junction contained 4 bases not matched to a gene. The CDR3 contains 16 residues. This chain's CDR3 is CASSQGTGLSYNEQFF. The CDR3 DNA reads TGTGCCAGCAGCCAAGGGACAGGCCTTTCCTACAATGAGCAGTTCTTC.

The CDR3 spells CASSVPSDQETQYF. The CDR3 region has the DNA TGTGCCAGCAGTGTCCCTAGCGATCAAGAGACCCAGTACTTC. V gene TRBV28 combines with J gene TRBJ2-5; tentative D call: TRBD2 (6 bases). Germline CDR1 MDHEN, CDR2 SYDVKM. V was shortened by 5 bases and J by 2 bases, with 12 bases between the two germline ends. The CDR3 contains 14 residues.

V and J are TRBV12-5 and TRBJ2-7; unclear D gene. The CDR3 is made up of 17 amino acids. V shed 7 bases and J shed 9 bases, with 31 bases lying between them. Germline V gene data show CDR1 as LGHNT and CDR2 as FRNRAP. CDR3 sequence: CASAIDWDTTHSKGQYF. CDR3 nucleotide sequence: TGTGCTAGTGCCATTGATTGGGATACCACACACTCCAAGGGGCAGTACTTC. Supplemented by reference TRBV12-5 and TRBJ2-7, the full variable domain reads DARVTQTPRHKVTEMGQEVTMRCQPILGHNTVFWYRQTMMQGLELLAYFRNRAPLDDSGMPKDRFSAEMPDATLATLKIQPSEPRDSAVYFCASAIDWDTTHSKGQYFGPGTRLTVT.

There are a few counts of this clonotype. The chain uses TRBV7-3 and TRBJ2-7, with TRBD2 as a possible D gene (6 bases). The V end lost 5 bases, the J end lost 5 bases, and 16 bases lay between the germline ends. The CDR3 runs 14 residues. Germline V lookup: CDR1 SGHTA, CDR2 FQGTGA. Written as DNA, the CDR3 is TGTGCCAGCAGCCCGAATGGGGGGTACCACGAGCAGTACTTC. Encoded protein: CASSPNGGYHEQYF. The variable domain in full, completed from reference TRBV7-3 and TRBJ2-7, reads GAGVSQTPSNKVTEKGKYVELRCDPISGHTALYWYRQSLGQGPEFLIYFQGTGAADDSGLPNDRFFAVRPEGSVSTLKIQRTERGDSAVYLCASSPNGGYHEQYFGPGTRLTVT.